Below, 27 T cell receptor beta chains from the same sample are listed, as sequenced in a study of human T cells and chemical hapten exposure. One entry per CDR3 protein results from TCRdb running MiXCR on the RACE reads. The profile shows about 380,000 distinct CDR3 sequences, approximately 5.1% of them singletons. Documented time point: pre-sensitization, week 0. The sample's treatment: therapeutic diphenylcyclopropenone sensitization with weekly scalp DPC. The source material was whole blood, sampled in connection with sensitization to the hapten diphenylcyclopropenone (DPC). The receptor source for this set is a woman aged 50 to 60 with alopecia areata. Some clones in this sample may be carry-over from other donors' samples.

This clonotype has a count of ten or more. The CDR3 protein is CASSLFSRGLLGGYTF. DNA for the CDR3: TGTGCCAGCAGTTTATTCAGTCGGGGGTTGCTCGGTGGCTACACCTTC. The chain has TRBV12-3 or TRBV12-4 and TRBJ1-2; possibly TRBD1 for D (5 bases). V was shortened by 2 bases and J by 7 bases, with 20 bases between the two germline ends. CDR3 size: 16 residues.

Points on this clonotype: This clone may be a read error of a much larger clone one base away. The chain recombines TRBV3-1 with TRBJ2-6; weak D call: TRBD1 (5 bases). Germline values: CDR1 LGHDT, CDR2 YNNKEL (reference sequence). The CDR3 covers 14 residues. The CDR3 region has the DNA TGTGCCTGCAGCAGGGCCTCTGGGGCCAACGTCCTGACTTTC. Protein product: CACSRASGANVLTF.

Ten or more counts support this clonotype. The J gene is TRBJ1-2, the V gene TRBV29-1; D remains unclear. The CDR3 length is 8 residues. The V end lost 7 bases, the J end lost 8 bases, and 5 bases lay between the germline ends. Germline V gene sequence: CDR1 SQVTM, CDR2 ANQGSEA. The chain's CDR3 is CSAAGYTF. As DNA, the CDR3 is TGCAGCGCGGCAGGCTACACCTTC.

This clonotype was seen ten or more times. The chain joins TRBV6-2 or TRBV6-3 to TRBJ2-3, with D perhaps being TRBD1 or TRBD2 (5 bases each). The V and J ends lost 5 bases and 4 bases respectively, with 19 bases between them. This CDR3 is 16 amino acids long. Germline lookup yields CDR1 MNHEY and CDR2 SVGEGT. Written as DNA, the CDR3 is TGTGCCAGCAGTCCCGGGACCTGGAGTAGTGCAGATACGCAGTATTTT. Translation gives CASSPGTWSSADTQYF.

This clonotype is a singleton in its sample. This may be a read error, as it is one base from a much larger clone. This CDR3 fails to terminate in the conserved phenylalanine or tryptophan, so it likely reflects a read error. The chain links TRBV7-9 to TRBJ2-7, with TRBD2 matching 9 bases. The CDR3 runs to 16 residues. From germline, CDR1 is SEHNR and CDR2 FQNEAQ (reference sequence). V lost 5 bases to trimming and J lost 2 bases; unmatched junction nucleotides: 10. This CDR3 is CASSPKSSGNTYEQYY. The CDR3 DNA reads TGTGCCAGCAGCCCTAAATCTAGCGGGAATACCTACGAGCAGTACTAC.

This clonotype was seen ten or more times. The genes are TRBV6-2 or TRBV6-3 and TRBJ2-1; the match to TRBD2 covers 9 bases. The CDR3 extends over 20 amino acids. Germline values: CDR1 MNHEY, CDR2 SVGEGT. Germline trimming cut 0 bases from V and 0 bases from J; bases unmatched to any gene: 12. The CDR3 bases are TGTGCCAGCAGTTACTCGACAGGGCTAGCGGGACCCCTCTCCTACAATGAGCAGTTCTTC. This encodes CASSYSTGLAGPLSYNEQFF.

This clonotype was detected a few times. CDR3 nucleotides: TGTGCCAGCAGCCTTCGGACTAGCGGGAGCGCAGATACGCAGTATTTT. Amino acid sequence: CASSLRTSGSADTQYF. The rearrangement joins TRBV14 to TRBJ2-3, with 13 bases matching TRBD2. CDR3 length equals 16 residues. CDR1 is SGHDN and CDR2 is FVKESK in the germline V gene. V gave up 4 bases and J gave up 4 bases; unmatched junction bases: 5.

This clonotype was detected many times. The gene calls are TRBV19 and TRBJ1-2; D is unresolved. Germline CDR1 is LNHDA and CDR2 is SQIVND (reference sequence). CDR3 length: 12 residues. V lost 7 bases to trimming and J lost 4 bases, with 10 bases between them. The CDR3 reads CASTVTPYGYTF. The CDR3 nucleotides read TGTGCCAGTACCGTAACACCCTATGGCTACACCTTC.

The rearrangement joins TRBV29-1 to TRBJ2-1; D may match TRBD1 or TRBD2 (5 bases each). Germline V gene sequence: CDR1 SQVTM, CDR2 ANQGSEA. The CDR3 contains 11 residues. Trimming stripped 4 bases from V and 7 bases from J, with 8 bases between. CDR3 nucleotide sequence: TGCAGCGTTGCGGGGCCGAATGAGCAGTTCTTC. Its protein product is CSVAGPNEQFF.

This clonotype was counted ten times or more. The rearrangement uses TRBV29-1 and TRBJ2-3, with D perhaps TRBD2 (6 bases). The CDR3 runs to 13 residues. V dropped 7 bases and J dropped 2 bases, with 13 bases sitting between them. Per the germline V gene, CDR1 is SQVTM and CDR2 is ANQGSEA. CDR3 nucleotide sequence: TGCAGCGGCCGGGACTCGAACACAGATACGCAGTATTTT. It specifies CSGRDSNTDTQYF.

The rearrangement joins TRBV7-8 to TRBJ1-1; no clear D gene. The CDR3 is made up of 13 amino acids. V gave up 5 bases and J gave up 1 base, with 8 bases separating them. Germline loops: CDR1 SGHVS, CDR2 FQNEAQ. This CDR3 is CASSTTSNTEAFF. CDR3 sequence (DNA): TGTGCCAGCAGCACAACCTCGAACACTGAAGCTTTCTTT.

There are many counts of this clonotype. The rearrangement joins TRBV12-3 or TRBV12-4 to TRBJ2-1, with D possibly TRBD1 on 6 matching bases. Trimming left V 1 base short and J 2 bases short, with 9 bases between. The CDR3 has 15 residues. In DNA, the CDR3 is TGTGCCAGCAGTTTAGTCAGGGGCCCCTACAATGAGCAGTTCTTC. Amino acid sequence: CASSLVRGPYNEQFF.

This clonotype came up many times. The V and J genes are TRBV6-6 and TRBJ1-5, with D unclear. V was shortened by 2 bases and J by 1 base, with 15 bases between the two germline ends. The CDR3 extends over 17 amino acids. Germline V CDR1 and CDR2: MNHNY, SVGAGI (reference sequence). In nucleotides, the CDR3 is TGTGCCAGCAGTTACACCCCGACCGAAACAAGCAATCAGCCCCAGCATTTT. It yields the protein CASSYTPTETSNQPQHF.

The CDR3 is CAITALQGAIYGYTF. As DNA, the CDR3 is TGTGCCATCACCGCCTTACAGGGGGCGATCTATGGCTACACCTTC. The rearrangement joins TRBV10-3 to TRBJ1-2, with 9 bases aligning to TRBD1. V gave up 7 bases and J gave up 4 bases; unmatched junction bases: 10. Germline V gene sequence: CDR1 ENHRY, CDR2 SYGVKD. The CDR3 loop spans 15 amino acids.

This clonotype was counted at least ten times. J is TRBJ2-1 and V is TRBV12-3 or TRBV12-4, with D possibly TRBD2 on 6 matching bases. The CDR3 runs 13 residues. Trimming pared 5 bases from V and 12 bases from J, leaving 17 bases between. The CDR3 region has the DNA TGTGCCAGCAGTCCCTCGGCCGGAGGGCGGCAGTTCTTC. Its protein product is CASSPSAGGRQFF.

This clonotype was counted a few times. V usage is TRBV11-2 and J usage is TRBJ1-2; 9 bases agree with TRBD1. The CDR3 is 16 residues long. V lost 5 bases, J lost 2 bases, and 9 bases stayed unmatched. Germline V gene lookup returns CDR1 SGHAT and CDR2 FQNNGV. Written as DNA, the CDR3 is TGTGCCAGCAGCCATGCGAATGACAGGGGGAACTATGGCTACACCTTC. Translation gives CASSHANDRGNYGYTF.

This clonotype was detected many times. The chain couples TRBV28 to TRBJ2-3, with D possibly being TRBD2 (6 bases). Trimming removed 5 bases from V and 2 bases from J, with 11 bases in between. The CDR3 is 14 residues long. Germline values: CDR1 MDHEN, CDR2 SYDVKM. CDR3 nucleotides: TGTGCCAGCAGTCTGTGGGACTCCACAGATACGCAGTATTTT. This translates into CASSLWDSTDTQYF.

The V gene is TRBV7-9, the J gene TRBJ1-1, with TRBD1 as a possible D gene (5 bases). This CDR3 has 15 amino acids. V dropped 4 bases and J dropped 0 bases, with 12 bases sitting between them. Per the germline V gene, CDR1 is SEHNR and CDR2 is FQNEAQ (reference sequence). The DNA of the CDR3 is TGTGCCAGCAGCTGGGGCGGAGAAGTGAACACTGAAGCTTTCTTT. As protein: CASSWGGEVNTEAFF.

Many counts were recorded for this clonotype. This chain uses TRBV6-1 with TRBJ1-1; 7 positions agree with TRBD1. The junction had 7 bases not matched to a gene; V was cut back by 5 bases and J by 7 bases. Germline V gene sequence: CDR1 MNHNS, CDR2 SASEGT. The CDR3 is 13 amino acids. CDR3 bases: TGTGCCAGCAGTATGGAACAGGGGTATGAAGCTTTCTTT. Its protein product is CASSMEQGYEAFF.

In its sample, this clonotype was seen many times. This rearrangement joins TRBV10-1 to TRBJ1-1; tentative D call: TRBD1 (5 bases). Germline V gene data show CDR1 as WNHNN and CDR2 as SYGVQD (reference sequence). Trimming stripped 5 bases from V and 5 bases from J, with 15 bases between. The length of the CDR3 is 14 residues. Written as DNA, the CDR3 is TGCGCCAGCAGTAAGGGGAACCAGCCGACTGAAGCTTTCTTT. Its translation is CASSKGNQPTEAFF.

This clonotype was seen ten or more times. The chain is built from TRBV5-1 and TRBJ1-4, with 7 bases fitting TRBD1. This CDR3 contains 12 residues. The germline V gene encodes CDR1 SGHRS and CDR2 YFSETQ. Trimming took 4 bases from V and 12 from J; bases not matched to a gene: 6. CDR3 bases: TGCGCCAGCAGCCCCACAGGGGTGGAACTGTTTTTT. The encoded protein is CASSPTGVELFF.

This clonotype was counted a few times. The chain employs TRBV5-1 and TRBJ2-2; D is uncertain. Germline V gene sequence: CDR1 SGHRS, CDR2 YFSETQ. Trimming shortened V by 1 base and J by 6 bases, and 7 bases separated the two germline ends. There are 13 residues in the CDR3. DNA of the CDR3: TGCGCCAGCAGCTTGATCGGGCCCGGGGAGCTGTTTTTT. Its translation is CASSLIGPGELFF.

J is TRBJ2-2 and V is TRBV9; tentatively, D is TRBD2 (6 bases). The CDR3 is 14 amino acids. Germline V gene sequence: CDR1 SGDLS, CDR2 YYNGEE. V was cut by 2 bases and J by 4 bases, with 9 bases left in between. CDR3 residues: CASSVAGLTGELFF. The CDR3 coding sequence is TGTGCCAGCAGCGTGGCGGGGCTCACCGGGGAGCTGTTTTTT.

In its sample, this clonotype was seen a few times. V usage is TRBV3-1 and J usage is TRBJ2-6, with D unclear. This CDR3 spans 18 amino acids. Germline CDR1 is LGHDT and CDR2 is YNNKEL (reference sequence). Trimming took 1 base from V and 0 from J, leaving 13 bases between them. CDR3 region: CASSQGRVVDSGANVLTF. The CDR3 DNA reads TGTGCCAGCAGCCAAGGTAGAGTAGTGGACTCTGGGGCCAACGTCCTGACTTTC.

The chain combines TRBV29-1 with TRBJ2-3; D ambiguous. Germline V gene lookup returns CDR1 SQVTM and CDR2 ANQGSEA. Trimming took off 0 bases at V and 5 bases at J, with 3 bases between the two ends. The length of the CDR3 is 11 residues. The CDR3 is CSVEEGDTQYF. The CDR3 bases are TGCAGCGTTGAAGAGGGAGATACGCAGTATTTT.

This clonotype was seen a handful of times. The V gene is TRBV24-1, the J gene TRBJ1-1; D remains ambiguous. CDR3 size: 14 residues. V gave up 5 bases and J gave up 3 bases, with 12 bases separating them. Germline V CDR1 and CDR2: KGHDR, SFDVKD. The CDR3 loop is CATSAHWEYTEAFF. In nucleotides, the CDR3 is TGTGCCACCAGTGCTCATTGGGAGTACACTGAAGCTTTCTTT.

The rearrangement uses TRBV7-9 and TRBJ2-3; D remains ambiguous. Germline V gene sequence: CDR1 SEHNR, CDR2 FQNEAQ (reference sequence). Trimming pared 3 bases from V and 1 base from J, leaving 8 bases between. The CDR3 contains 14 residues. The CDR3 region has the DNA TGTGCCAGCAGCTTCCATCTTCGCACAGATACGCAGTATTTT. Translated, it gives CASSFHLRTDTQYF.